This section outlines one T cell receptor (beta chain) sequence together with its context. This entry is derived from a study of PD-L1 blockade in urothelial cancer. Across the whole study: Timepoints chosen for blood analysis were 3 weeks (second dose) and 6 weeks after treatment start.

The templates were synthetic TCR analogs, and they were spiked into each PCR. Sequencing was performed with immunoSEQ multiplex PCR; in TCRdb, only in-frame clones are kept and a portion is missing. Of 50,000 or so clones listed, 85% to 90% were seen once; the top ten hold 20% to 25%. The time point was: pretreatment peripheral blood. CDR3 length equals 14 residues. Germline loops: CDR1 LNHDA, CDR2 SQIVND (reference sequence). The V gene lost 3 bases and the J gene lost 3 bases, with 12 bases spanning the gap. The sequence was obtained from a man aged 60-69 years with urothelial cancer. The sample was PBMCs, taken around atezolizumab (anti-PD-L1) treatment. This rearrangement joins TRBV19 to TRBJ2-7; tentative D call: TRBD1 (6 bases). The CDR3 nucleotides are TGTGCCAGTAGTATGTTTTGGACAGACTACGAGCAGTACTTC. Translating gives CASSMFWTDYEQYF.